This T cell receptor (beta chain) was retrieved from a study of T-cell reconstitution after alpha-beta-depleted transplantation in children. As it was prepared, the TCRbeta library received unique molecular identifiers. TCRdb ran MiXCR on the PCR reads and lists one entry per CDR3 protein. This table holds nearly 550,000 distinct CDR3 sequences, around 20% found once. The CDR3 is 12 residues long. V was trimmed by 5 bases and J by 9 bases, leaving 11 bases between them. Germline V gives CDR1 DFQATT, CDR2 SNEGSKA (reference sequence). The clonotype originates from a human donor who donated a stem cell graft to a child with acute lymphoblastic leukemia. The sequenced sample was PBMCs from the stem cell graft donor, obtained from the stem cell graft. The chain carries TRBV20-1 and TRBJ1-6; no clear D gene. The CDR3 DNA is TGCAGTGCTTCCAACCTAGGTTCACCCCTCCACTTT. Amino acids: CSASNLGSPLHF.